This is a list of T cell receptor beta chains from one sample in a study of early T cells in non-severe SARS-CoV-2 infection. TCRdb re-derived calls from the 5' RACE reads in MiXCR, one entry per CDR3 protein. Altogether about 80,000 distinct CDR3 sequences are present, 9.5% to 15% being singletons, with the ten largest covering about 1.1%. Sequencing used whole blood. Receptor source: an adult who was a healthcare worker with PCR-confirmed SARS-CoV-2 infection or an uninfected control (not recorded which). CDR3s include the opening cysteine and the closing phenylalanine or tryptophan. A D gene is named only where the DNA matches it firmly. The size field is filled for only some rows; it gives once, few, many or a size class.

-,TRBJ2-3,-,TRBV11-3,CASSLQGGTDTQYF,TGTGCCAGCAGCCTACAGGGTGGCACAGATACGCAGTATTTT
few,TRBJ2-6,-,TRBV3-1,CASSQGAISGANVLTF,TGTGCCAGCAGCCAAGGAGCGATCTCTGGGGCCAACGTCCTGACTTTC
few,TRBJ1-6,TRBD1,TRBV11-2,CASSPRTGVSYNSPLHF,TGTGCCAGCAGCCCCCGGACAGGGGTGTCCTATAATTCACCCCTCCACTTT
few,TRBJ2-7,TRBD2,TRBV28,CASSPWTSGTTYEQYF,TGTGCCAGCAGTCCCTGGACTAGCGGGACCACCTACGAGCAGTACTTC
few,TRBJ1-2,-,TRBV29-1,CSVMDGNYGYTF,TGCAGCGTCATGGACGGTAACTATGGCTACACCTTC
-,TRBJ2-6,-,TRBV4-2,CASSQERGSGANVLTF,TGTGCCAGCAGCCAGGAACGGGGCTCTGGGGCCAACGTCCTGACTTTC
few,TRBJ2-1,-,TRBV6-2/TRBV6-3,CASSYPLPDEQFF,TGTGCCAGCAGTTACCCCCTTCCAGATGAGCAGTTCTTC
few,TRBJ1-1,-,TRBV14,CASSQGLGTEAFF,TGTGCCAGCAGCCAAGGACTCGGCACTGAAGCTTTCTTT
many,TRBJ1-1,TRBD1,TRBV7-2,CASSSRQGAITEAFF,TGTGCCAGCAGCTCCCGACAGGGGGCGATCACTGAAGCTTTCTTT
-,TRBJ2-3,-,TRBV9,CASSDERRSTDTQYF,TGTGCCAGCAGCGATGAGCGGAGAAGCACAGATACGCAGTATTTT
many,TRBJ2-7,-,TRBV4-2,CASSRPDRFYEQYF,TGTGCCAGCAGCCGACCCGACAGATTCTACGAGCAGTACTTC
-,TRBJ2-3,TRBD2,TRBV20-1,CSAQPGGRAPDTQYF,TGCAGCGCTCAGCCGGGCGGGAGAGCGCCAGATACGCAGTATTTT
few,TRBJ1-3,-,TRBV27,CASATLSSGNTIYF,TGTGCCAGCGCCACCTTGAGCTCTGGAAACACCATATATTTT
once,TRBJ1-1,-,TRBV9,CASSADYENTEAFF,TGTGCCAGCAGCGCTGACTATGAGAACACTGAAGCTTTCTTT
-,TRBJ2-5,-,TRBV20-1,CSARDRSEVLETQYF,TGCAGTGCTAGAGATCGGTCAGAAGTACTAGAGACCCAGTACTTC
few,TRBJ1-3,-,TRBV27,CASSPKLAGNTIYF,TGTGCCAGCAGCCCCAAGTTGGCAGGAAACACCATATATTTT
many,TRBJ1-4,-,TRBV27,CASGSVRSEKLFF,TGTGCCAGCGGTTCGGTGCGGAGTGAAAAACTGTTTTTT
few,TRBJ2-7,-,TRBV28,CASSPYNYEQYF,TGTGCCAGCAGTCCCTACAATTACGAGCAGTACTTC
-,TRBJ2-3,-,TRBV6-2/TRBV6-3,CASSYSPDTQYF,TGTGCCAGCAGTTACTCCCCAGATACGCAGTATTTT
-,TRBJ1-1,-,TRBV12-5,CASGLVRFRGETEAFF,TGTGCTAGTGGTTTGGTACGATTTAGAGGGGAGACTGAAGCTTTCTTT
few,TRBJ1-5,-,TRBV20-1,CSASTLRGNQPQHF,TGCAGTGCTAGTACCTTAAGGGGCAATCAGCCCCAGCATTTT
-,TRBJ2-3,TRBD2,TRBV6-2/TRBV6-3,CASSIAGKGADTQYF,TGTGCCAGCAGTATAGCGGGAAAGGGCGCAGATACGCAGTATTTT
many,TRBJ1-2,TRBD1,TRBV6-2/TRBV6-3,CASRPTGNNYGYTF,TGTGCCAGCAGACCGACAGGGAATAACTATGGCTACACCTTC
few,TRBJ2-1,-,TRBV19,CASSITGVSSYNEQFF,TGTGCCAGTAGTATCACAGGTGTAAGCTCCTACAATGAGCAGTTCTTC
-,TRBJ2-7,TRBD1,TRBV7-9,CASSPHSNRGQGNYEQYF,TGTGCCAGCAGCCCCCATTCTAATCGGGGACAGGGCAACTACGAGCAGTACTTC
many,TRBJ2-7,-,TRBV10-2,CASSVDYFGPYEQYF,TGCGCCAGCAGTGTAGACTATTTCGGACCCTACGAGCAGTACTTC
many,TRBJ2-1,TRBD1,TRBV9,CASSAITRDRADEQFF,TGTGCCAGCAGCGCAATCACCCGGGACAGGGCGGATGAGCAGTTCTTC
-,TRBJ2-5,-,TRBV9,CASSVGGGGPRETQYF,TGTGCCAGCAGCGTAGGTGGGGGCGGCCCCAGGGAGACCCAGTACTTC
-,TRBJ2-3,-,TRBV4-2,CASSPIEVGAGDTQYF,TGTGCCAGCAGCCCAATCGAGGTAGGAGCCGGTGATACGCAGTATTTT
many,TRBJ2-1,TRBD2,TRBV15,CATSRHTGLAGPEGQFF,TGTGCCACCAGCAGACATACGGGACTAGCGGGACCCGAGGGGCAGTTCTTC
few,TRBJ2-1,TRBD2,TRBV6-4,CASSDLGLAGSERFF,TGTGCCAGCAGTGATTTGGGACTAGCGGGATCTGAGCGGTTCTTC
-,TRBJ2-7,-,TRBV7-9,CASSLGGINYEQYF,TGTGCCAGCAGCTTAGGAGGGATCAACTACGAGCAGTACTTC
few,TRBJ2-7,TRBD1,TRBV28,CASSHGQGYEQYF,TGTGCCAGCAGTCATGGACAGGGCTACGAGCAGTACTTC
-,TRBJ2-1,-,TRBV27,CASSYKTRHYNEQFF,TGTGCCAGCAGTTATAAGACTAGACATTACAATGAGCAGTTCTTC
few,TRBJ1-4,-,TRBV12-3/TRBV12-4,CASSGGQKATNEKLFF,TGTGCCAGCAGTGGAGGACAGAAAGCAACTAATGAAAAACTGTTTTTT
many,TRBJ2-7,-,TRBV29-1,CSVEDPGVYEQYF,TGCAGCGTTGAAGACCCGGGGGTCTACGAGCAGTACTTC
many,TRBJ2-1,-,TRBV5-5,CASSLGGNEQFF,TGCGCCAGCAGCCTTGGGGGCAATGAGCAGTTCTTC
-,TRBJ1-2,-,TRBV10-3,CATHRDRSANYGYTF,TGTGCCACCCATCGGGACCGCTCGGCTAACTATGGCTACACCTTC
many,TRBJ2-3,TRBD2,TRBV6-4,CASSDGAGSTDTQYF,TGTGCCAGCAGTGACGGAGCGGGGAGCACAGATACGCAGTATTTT
few,TRBJ2-7,TRBD2,TRBV6-6,CASSYVGLAGGSEQYF,TGTGCCAGCAGTTATGTGGGGCTAGCGGGAGGCAGCGAGCAGTACTTC
-,TRBJ2-7,-,TRBV20-1,CSARYEGHSYEQYF,TGCAGTGCTAGGTATGAGGGTCACTCCTACGAGCAGTACTTC
-,TRBJ2-1,TRBD2,TRBV20-1,CSAMGGRGSGSDEQFF,TGCAGTGCTATGGGAGGGCGTGGTAGCGGGAGCGATGAGCAGTTCTTC
many,TRBJ1-1,-,TRBV10-3,CAIREDGHTEAFF,TGTGCCATCAGGGAGGACGGTCACACTGAAGCTTTCTTT
many,TRBJ2-7,-,TRBV29-1,CSVAGDYSYEQYF,TGCAGCGTGGCAGGCGATTACTCCTACGAGCAGTACTTC
-,TRBJ1-2,-,TRBV19,CATSFSRGYTF,TGTGCCACCTCATTCAGTCGGGGCTACACCTTC
few,TRBJ2-7,-,TRBV10-3,CAISPRDQDEQYF,TGTGCCATCAGCCCCCGGGACCAGGACGAGCAGTACTTC